This is a list of T cell receptor beta chains from one sample in a study of T cell responses to AZD1222 COVID-19 vaccine. Generated by immunoSEQ multiplex PCR, the TCRdb table keeps only in-frame clones and is missing some. The sample lists around 100,000 clones; over 75% were seen once. Sample: peripheral blood, taken on day 0 of MenACWY control vaccination. All receptors derive from an adult in good health. Each CDR3 is given with its conserved first and last residue. The order of the fields is D gene, V gene, J gene, clone size, CDR3 DNA, CDR3 protein. A D gene is named only where the DNA matches it firmly. Where a row states a size, it is once, few, many or the class of an expanded clone; other rows omit it.

TRBD1,TRBV27,TRBJ2-1,once,TGTGCCAGCAGCCCAGGGACAGGTGGCTCCTACAATGAGCAGTTCTTC,CASSPGTGGSYNEQFF
TRBD1,TRBV6-5,TRBJ1-6,.,TGTGCCAGCAGTCGGGACAGGGACCCACCCCTCCACTTT,CASSRDRDPPLHF
.,TRBV5-1,TRBJ2-3,.,TGCGCCAGCAGGGGAGCGGCCACAGATACGCAGTATTTT,CASRGAATDTQYF
.,TRBV11-3,TRBJ2-3,once,TGTGCCAGCAGCTTAGCGGCTAGCGGCACAGATACGCAGTATTTT,CASSLAASGTDTQYF
TRBD1,TRBV6-4,TRBJ2-2,.,TGTGCCAGCGGATGGGACAGAAACACCGGGGAGCTGTTTTTT,CASGWDRNTGELFF
.,TRBV18,TRBJ2-3,once,TGTGCCAGCTCACCGTCCGAATCGGGAGCAGATACGCAGTATTTT,CASSPSESGADTQYF
.,TRBV6-5,TRBJ2-3,few,TGTGCCAGCAGTTCCACAGAGACCGATACGCAGTATTTT,CASSSTETDTQYF
TRBD1,TRBV10-3,TRBJ1-1,.,TGTGCCATCAGTGAGTCAGGGACAGAGAACACTGAAGCTTTCTTT,CAISESGTENTEAFF
TRBD1,TRBV6-2/TRBV6-3,TRBJ2-5,.,TGTGCCAGCACCCCAGGGGGTCAAGAGACCCAGTACTTC,CASTPGGQETQYF
.,TRBV30,TRBJ2-1,.,TGTGCCTGGATTAGGAGGGGCTCCTACAATGAGCAGTTCTTC,CAWIRRGSYNEQFF
.,TRBV9,TRBJ2-2,.,TGTGCCAGCAGCGTAGCAGGGACGAACACCGGGGAGCTGTTTTTT,CASSVAGTNTGELFF
.,TRBV18,TRBJ2-7,.,TGTGCCAGCTCACCAAATGCAGAAGAGCAGTACTTC,CASSPNAEEQYF
.,TRBV4-3,TRBJ2-1,.,TGCGCCAGTGGTTGGGAACAGGGATCCTACAATGAGCAGTTCTTC,CASGWEQGSYNEQFF
TRBD1,TRBV7-2,TRBJ1-2,.,TGTGCCAGCAGCTTAAGTCGGGACAGGGCGTATGGCTACACCTTC,CASSLSRDRAYGYTF
.,TRBV6-2/TRBV6-3,TRBJ2-3,.,TGTGCCAGCAGTTACCGACGGACAGATACGCAGTATTTT,CASSYRRTDTQYF
TRBD2,TRBV5-1,TRBJ2-1,.,TGCGCCAGCAGCTTGGAACTAGCGGGAGGAAATGAGCAGTTCTTC,CASSLELAGGNEQFF
.,TRBV7-2,TRBJ1-1,.,TGTGCCAGCAGCGTAAACAGGGACGACACTGAAGCTTTCTTT,CASSVNRDDTEAFF
TRBD1,TRBV19,TRBJ2-2,.,TGTGCCAGTAGTCTCGCGACAGGGGCGGGCGGGGAGCTGTTTTTT,CASSLATGAGGELFF
.,TRBV7-8,TRBJ2-2,.,TGTGCCAGCAGCGCCCGACAGTTCACCGGGGAGCTGTTTTTT,CASSARQFTGELFF
TRBD2,TRBV3-1/TRBV3-2,TRBJ2-7,.,TGTGCCAGCAGCCGGACTAGCGGGGGGGGTGAGCAGTACTTC,CASSRTSGGGEQYF
.,TRBV4-2,TRBJ1-3,.,TGTGCCAGCAGCCACCTAGGGGAAGGGAGGGGAAACACCATATATTTT,CASSHLGEGRGNTIYF
.,TRBV6-2/TRBV6-3,TRBJ1-2,.,TGTGCCAGCAGCTCGGGAAGTGGCTATGGCTACACCTTC,CASSSGSGYGYTF
.,TRBV6-2/TRBV6-3,TRBJ2-3,.,TGTGCCAGCAGTTTCGGGACGGAGAGCACAGATACGCAGTATTTT,CASSFGTESTDTQYF
.,TRBV28,TRBJ1-2,.,TGTGCCAGCAGTTTCCCCGGGGGCTCGGGTGGCTACACCTTC,CASSFPGGSGGYTF
.,TRBV6-6,TRBJ2-5,.,TGTGCCAGCAGCTTAATAGAGACCCAGTACTTC,CASSLIETQYF
TRBD1,TRBV6-5,TRBJ2-7,.,TGTGCCAGCAGGACAGGGGTCGAGCAGTACTTC,CASRTGVEQYF
.,TRBV9,TRBJ1-5,.,TGTGCCAGCAGCGTAAGGGACGATATTCAGCCCCAGCATTTT,CASSVRDDIQPQHF
.,TRBV5-1,TRBJ2-2,.,TGCGCCAGCAGCTTGGCGCCCAGGACTGAGACCGGGGAGCTGTTTTTT,CASSLAPRTETGELFF
.,TRBV28,TRBJ1-1,few,TGTGCCAGCAGTTCTTACACTGAAGCTTTCTTT,CASSSYTEAFF
.,TRBV21-1,TRBJ2-6,.,TGTGCCAGCCGGGGACAGGGTCGTGGGGCCAACGTCCTGACTTTC,CASRGQGRGANVLTF
TRBD2,TRBV7-7,TRBJ2-1,.,TGTGCCAGCAGCCGCGGACTAGCGGGGGACAATGAGCAGTTCTTC,CASSRGLAGDNEQFF
.,TRBV11-3,TRBJ2-1,.,TGTGCCAGCAGCTATTCCGGGACGAACAGCAATGAGCAGTTCTTC,CASSYSGTNSNEQFF
TRBD1,TRBV7-2,TRBJ2-1,.,TGTGCCAGCAGCACGAGACAGGGGGCTAGTAATGAGCAGTTCTTC,CASSTRQGASNEQFF
.,TRBV7-2,TRBJ1-4,.,TGTGCCAGCAGCTTACTGGCAGCAACTAATGAAAAACTGTTTTTT,CASSLLAATNEKLFF
.,TRBV9,TRBJ2-5,.,TGTGCCAGCAGCGTAGGGGGGACCCAAGAGACCCAGTACTTC,CASSVGGTQETQYF
.,TRBV7-3,TRBJ2-3,.,TGTGCCAGCAGCTTAGGTCCGGGGGCCAGCACAGATACGCAGTATTTT,CASSLGPGASTDTQYF
.,TRBV7-2,TRBJ2-3,.,TGTGCCAGCAGCTTATCCTCAGATACGCAGTATTTT,CASSLSSDTQYF
TRBD1,TRBV28,TRBJ1-2,.,TGTGCCAGCAGGACACAGGGGGCTTGGGATGGCTACACCTTC,CASRTQGAWDGYTF
.,TRBV21-1,TRBJ2-7,.,TGTGCCAGCAGCATTATGGACAGGGAAAAAAGTAACGAGCAGTACTTC,CASSIMDREKSNEQYF
TRBD1,TRBV29-1,TRBJ1-2,.,TGCAGCGCAGCGCCCCAGGGGGTGAGTGGCTATGGCTACACCTTC,CSAAPQGVSGYGYTF
.,TRBV5-1,TRBJ1-1,once,TGCGCCAGCAGCTTGGGGGCCCCGGGGAGCACTGAAGCTTTCTTT,CASSLGAPGSTEAFF